A single sample gave rise to the 10 T cell receptor beta chains below, sequenced in a study of cytomegalovirus exposure and HLA in healthy donors. Method: immunoSEQ multiplex PCR; TCRdb's copy keeps in-frame clones and lacks some. The data show approximately 62,000 clones, about 91% seen once. The sequencing sample was made of PBMCs. These receptors all come from a woman aged 18-35 years in good health and CMV-seronegative.

The V and J genes are TRBV19 and TRBJ2-6, with D uncertain. The CDR3 covers 19 residues. Looked up from germline, CDR1 is LNHDA and CDR2 is SQIVND (reference sequence). Trimming cost V 0 bases and J 0 bases, with 15 bases left between them. The CDR3 region is CASSIERLAEVSGANVLTF. CDR3 coding DNA: TGTGCCAGTAGTATAGAACGACTCGCTGAGGTCTCTGGGGCCAACGTCCTGACTTTC.

J is TRBJ1-6 and V is TRBV15, with TRBD1 matching 10 bases. The CDR3 runs 16 residues. Germline V CDR1 and CDR2: LNHNV, YYDKDF (reference sequence). The trim removed 2 bases at V and 8 bases at J, leaving 6 bases unmatched. Here the CDR3 DNA reads TGTGCCACCAGCAGATTTGGGACAGGGGTGGATTCACCCCTCCACTTT. As protein: CATSRFGTGVDSPLHF.

The chain carries TRBV2 and TRBJ1-1, with a possible D match to TRBD1 (5 bases). The CDR3 has 14 amino acids. CDR1 is SNHLY and CDR2 is FYNNEI in the germline V gene. Trimming removed 6 bases at V and 3 bases at J, with 14 bases between. The DNA of the CDR3 is TGTGCCAGCAGCGAAACAGGCCCCTACACTGAAGCTTTCTTT. It encodes CASSETGPYTEAFF.

V and J are TRBV30 and TRBJ1-4; TRBD1 matches at 9 bases. This CDR3 is built from 14 residues. Germline V gene sequence: CDR1 GTSNPN, CDR2 SVGIG (reference sequence). Trimming took 2 bases from V and 5 from J; bases not matched to a gene: 3. CDR3 bases: TGTGCCTGGAGTCGTGGGACAGGGAATGAAAAACTGTTTTTT. This encodes CAWSRGTGNEKLFF.

The chain combines TRBV4-1 with TRBJ2-5; D is possibly TRBD1 (5 bases). This CDR3 is built from 14 residues. CDR1 is MGHRA and CDR2 is YSYEKL in the germline V gene. With 1 base removed from V and 7 bases from J, the gap between germline ends came to 13 bases. In nucleotides, the CDR3 is TGCGCCAGCAGCCAAGGGGAACAGGACCTGACCCAGTACTTC. Translated: CASSQGEQDLTQYF.

V gene TRBV19 combines with J gene TRBJ1-5, with TRBD1 matching 10 bases. The CDR3 totals 14 residues. Germline assignment: CDR1 LNHDA and CDR2 SQIVND (reference sequence). Trimming took 8 bases from V and 6 from J; bases not matched to a gene: 7. CDR3 nucleotide sequence: TGTGCCAGTGGGCCGGGACAGGGGCTTCAGCCCCAGCATTTT. Translation: CASGPGQGLQPQHF.

This clone was recorded only once. The J gene is TRBJ2-2, the V gene TRBV6-5; the match to TRBD1 covers 7 bases. Germline V gives CDR1 MNHEY, CDR2 SVGAGI. V lost 5 bases, J lost 8 bases, and 11 bases stayed unmatched. The CDR3 spans 15 residues. The CDR3 nucleotides are TGTGCCAGCAGTCCGACTCCTACAGGGGCAGGGGAGCTGTTTTTT. It encodes CASSPTPTGAGELFF.

The chain uses TRBV10-3 and TRBJ2-4; TRBD2 aligns across 15 bases. The CDR3 spans 16 residues. Trimming took 4 bases from V and 6 from J; bases not matched to a gene: 4. Germline CDR1 ENHRY, CDR2 SYGVKD. The CDR3 DNA reads as TGTGCCATCAGTGGGGAGGGACTAGCGGGAGGAAACATTCAGTACTTC. Protein product: CAISGEGLAGGNIQYF.

CDR3 nucleotides: TGTGCCAGCAGCTTAGTGTATTCTCCGGGACAGCCCCGTGCGAATCAGCCCCAGCATTTT. This encodes CASSLVYSPGQPRANQPQHF. The genes are TRBV13 and TRBJ1-5, with 7 positions matching TRBD1. The CDR3 is 20 amino acids. The germline V gene has CDR1 PRHDT and CDR2 FYEKMQ (reference sequence). The V gene end was trimmed by 1 base and the J gene end by 4 bases; junction bases not matched to a gene: 19. Filled out from reference TRBV13 and TRBJ1-5, the complete variable domain reads AAGVIQSPRHLIKEKRETATLKCYPIPRHDTVYWYQQGPGQDPQFLISFYEKMQSDKGSIPDRFSAQQFSDYHSELNMSSLELGDSALYFCASSLVYSPGQPRANQPQHFGDGTRLSIL.

In the case of this clone: The germline gene is not matched at one end of the junction; a read error may be the cause. This chain joins TRBV7-9 and TRBJ2-1; 10 bases match TRBD2. The CDR3 totals 15 residues. From germline, CDR1 is SEHNR and CDR2 FQNEAQ (reference sequence). The DNA for the CDR3 is TGTGCCAGCAGCCTAGCGGGGGCCTACTACAATGAGCAGTTCTTC. Residues: CASSLAGAYYNEQFF.